Below, 29 T cell receptor beta chains from the same sample are listed, as sequenced in a study of Graves' ophthalmopathy and Graves' hyperthyroidism. The study amplified TCR beta CDR3 regions using RNA transcripts. First-round RT-PCR employed HTBI primers, with a second-round multiplex PCR after it. TCRdb processed the multiplex PCR reads anew with MiXCR; each CDR3 protein has one entry. The data hold around 1,200,000 distinct CDR3 sequences, with 35% to 45% observed a single time. Input material: peripheral blood or thyroid tissue (not recorded which). The receptors shown here come from an adult man with Graves' hyperthyroidism.

On this clonotype itself: A much larger clone lies a single base off, so this may be a read error. CDR3 residues: CSAGDTSYEHYF. For the CDR3, the DNA is TGCAGTGCTGGGGACACCTCCTACGAGCATTACTTC. The chain links TRBV20-1 to TRBJ2-7, with a tentative D call TRBD1 (6 bases). Germline V CDR1 and CDR2: DFQATT, SNEGSKA (reference sequence). The CDR3 extends over 12 amino acids.

The table lists this clonotype with a few counts. The V call is TRBV19, the J call TRBJ2-2, with TRBD1 as a possible D gene (6 bases). The CDR3 extends over 14 amino acids. CDR1 is LNHDA, CDR2 SQIVND, per germline (reference sequence). Trimming left V 4 bases short and J 5 bases short, with 11 bases between. CDR3 DNA: TGTGCCAGTAGTACGGGACAATATACCGGGGAGCTGTTTTTT. Amino acids: CASSTGQYTGELFF.

The V gene is TRBV12-3 or TRBV12-4, the J gene TRBJ2-7, with D possibly matching TRBD2 (5 bases). This CDR3 has 13 residues. V gave up 6 bases and J gave up 3 bases, with 12 bases separating them. The CDR3 region has the DNA TGTGCCAGCAGCGGACTGGGATTCTACGAGCAGTACTTC. Translating gives CASSGLGFYEQYF.

In this sample, this clonotype turned up many times. A read error may explain this, as a much larger clone is one base away. CDR3 protein: CSASGTGNGYTF. The DNA for the CDR3 is TGCAGCGCCTCCGGGACAGGGAATGGCTACACCTTC. The genes are TRBV29-1 and TRBJ1-2; the match to TRBD1 covers 9 bases. J gave up 6 bases and V 7 bases, and 6 bases lay outside the gene matches. There are 12 residues in the CDR3. Germline V gene lookup returns CDR1 SQVTM and CDR2 ANQGSEA. Full variable domain (missing parts from reference TRBV29-1 and TRBJ1-2): SAVISQKPSRDICQRGTSLTIQCQVDSQVTMMFWYRQQPGQSLTLIATANQGSEATYESGFVIDKFPISRPNLTFSTLTVSNMSPEDSSIYLCSASGTGNGYTFGSGTRLTVV.

This clonotype was seen a handful of times. The chain couples TRBV4-1 to TRBJ1-2; unclear D gene. The length of the CDR3 is 16 residues. With 4 bases removed from V and 0 bases from J, the gap between germline ends came to 15 bases. Germline CDR1 MGHRA, CDR2 YSYEKL. The CDR3 sequence: CASSPLGRPSNYGYTF. The CDR3 DNA sequence: TGCGCCAGCAGCCCCCTCGGCAGGCCCTCTAACTATGGCTACACCTTC.

In this sample, this clonotype turned up many times. This sequence joins TRBV24-1 and TRBJ2-5; 12 bases match TRBD2. Germline V lookup: CDR1 KGHDR, CDR2 SFDVKD. V shed 2 bases, J shed 4 bases, and the junction held 10 bases outside the gene matches. The CDR3 totals 18 residues. Here the CDR3 reads CATSDWDLLAGGGETQYF. CDR3 nucleotides: TGTGCCACCAGTGATTGGGATCTTCTAGCGGGAGGGGGAGAGACCCAGTACTTC.

The chain combines TRBV10-3 with TRBJ1-6, with D unresolved. This CDR3 is built from 15 residues. Germline CDR1 ENHRY, CDR2 SYGVKD. V was clipped by 10 bases and J by 6 bases, with 19 bases between them. The CDR3 loop reads CASTHYDGTNSPLHF. CDR3 sequence (DNA): TGTGCCAGCACCCACTACGACGGAACTAATTCACCCCTCCACTTT.

This clonotype has a count of ten or more. The V and J genes are TRBV20-1 and TRBJ2-2, with D perhaps TRBD1 (6 bases). This CDR3 contains 14 residues. From germline, CDR1 is DFQATT and CDR2 SNEGSKA (reference sequence). With 4 bases removed from V and 0 bases from J, the gap between germline ends came to 9 bases. CDR3 region: CSATWTANTGELFF. The CDR3 DNA follows: TGCAGTGCTACGTGGACAGCGAACACCGGGGAGCTGTTTTTT.

This clonotype was seen only a few times. The chain employs TRBV5-1 and TRBJ2-5; 8 bases align to TRBD1. This CDR3 is built from 14 residues. V was clipped by 4 bases and J by 5 bases; unmatched bases: 7. Germline V gives CDR1 SGHRS, CDR2 YFSETQ. As DNA, the CDR3 is TGCGCCAGCAGCACCGGGACAGGAGGGGAGACCCAGTACTTC. Translating it yields CASSTGTGGETQYF.

With respect to this clonotype: This could be a read error, since a much larger clone is one nucleotide away. The chain couples TRBV19 to TRBJ1-4; TRBD1 matches at 7 bases. Germline lookup yields CDR1 LNHDA and CDR2 SQIVND (reference sequence). The CDR3 is 16 amino acids. For the CDR3, the DNA is TGTGCCGGTAGTACTCCGGGACAGACGTTAAAGGAAAAACTGTTTTTT. Encoded protein: CAGSTPGQTLKEKLFF. The complete variable domain, with remaining parts taken from reference TRBV19 and TRBJ1-4, reads DGGITQSPKYLFRKEGQNVTLSCEQNLNHDAMYWYRQDPGQGLRLIYYSQIVNDFQKGDIAEGYSVSREKKESFPLTVTSAQKNPTAFYLCAGSTPGQTLKEKLFFGSGTQLSVL.

This clonotype occurred many times. The chain is built from TRBV13 and TRBJ2-7; D remains unclear. The CDR3 length is 12 residues. Germline CDR1 reads PRHDT; CDR2 reads FYEKMQ (reference sequence). V was cut by 0 bases and J by 7 bases, with 7 bases left in between. The DNA of the CDR3 is TGTGCCAGCAGCTTAGGCCCCGTGGAGCAGTACTTC. It encodes CASSLGPVEQYF.

This clonotype was seen many times. The chain joins TRBV4-1 to TRBJ1-6; tentative D call: TRBD1 (6 bases). The CDR3 has 15 amino acids. Germline V gene data show CDR1 as MGHRA and CDR2 as YSYEKL. The V gene lost 0 bases and the J gene lost 9 bases, with 12 bases spanning the gap. The CDR3 spells CASSQERTAGSPLHF. For the CDR3, the DNA is TGCGCCAGCAGCCAAGAAAGGACAGCAGGTTCACCCCTCCACTTT.

The chain uses TRBV24-1 and TRBJ2-6; D may be TRBD1 (5 bases). CDR1 is KGHDR, CDR2 SFDVKD, per germline. The CDR3 spans 18 residues. V lost 3 bases, J lost 0 bases, and 14 bases lay in between. CDR3 sequence reads: CATSDTRQLLSGANVLTF. As DNA, the CDR3 is TGTGCCACCAGTGATACCCGACAGCTACTCTCTGGGGCCAACGTCCTGACTTTC.

In its sample, this clonotype was seen many times. A read error may account for a junction end that differs from germline. J is TRBJ1-1 and V is TRBV5-1; D is undetermined. The germline gives CDR1 SGHRS, CDR2 YFSETQ. CDR3 length: 13 amino acids. The CDR3 DNA reads as TGTGCCAGCAGCTTATCATGGGACACTGAAGCTTTCTTT. Amino acids: CASSLSWDTEAFF.

As concerns this clonotype: Just one base apart from a much larger clone, this may be a read error. The chain has TRBV14 and TRBJ1-6; D uncertain. This CDR3 spans 16 amino acids. Germline V gene sequence: CDR1 SGHDN, CDR2 FVKESK. CDR3 in amino acids: CASSQEKGYYNSPPHF. The CDR3 nucleotides read TGTGCCAGCAGCCAAGAAAAAGGGTACTATAATTCACCCCCCCACTTT.

V gene TRBV20-1 combines with J gene TRBJ2-7, with TRBD1 identical over 7 bases. The CDR3 is made up of 15 amino acids. From germline, CDR1 is DFQATT and CDR2 SNEGSKA (reference sequence). The trim removed 5 bases at V and 4 bases at J, leaving 14 bases unmatched. CDR3 loop: CSAPKYSGGSYEQYF. CDR3 DNA: TGCAGTGCTCCCAAATATTCAGGGGGTTCATACGAGCAGTACTTC.

Only a few counts were recorded for this clonotype. This rearrangement joins TRBV4-3 to TRBJ2-6; tentatively, D is TRBD1 (6 bases). With 0 bases removed from V and 4 bases from J, the gap between germline ends came to 13 bases. Per the germline V gene, CDR1 is LGHNA and CDR2 is YSLEER. The CDR3 sequence is 17 residues long. The CDR3, as DNA: TGCGCCAGCAGCCAAGATCCAGGGGTATGGGGGGCCAACGTCCTGACTTTC. It is translated as CASSQDPGVWGANVLTF.

This sequence joins TRBV10-2 and TRBJ1-1, with D perhaps matching TRBD1 (5 bases). CDR3 length: 14 residues. Germline V CDR1 and CDR2: WSHSY, SAAADI. Deletions cut 4 bases from V and 5 bases from J, with 14 bases between. The CDR3 protein is CASSGARGMTEAFF. DNA of the CDR3: TGCGCCAGCAGTGGAGCGCGGGGGATGACTGAAGCTTTCTTT.

This clonotype turned up a few times. The chain is built from TRBV13 and TRBJ2-2; either TRBD1 or TRBD2 may supply D (5 bases each). Germline V gives CDR1 PRHDT, CDR2 FYEKMQ (reference sequence). V lost 6 bases, J lost 0 bases, and 11 bases lay in between. CDR3 length: 15 residues. In nucleotides, the CDR3 is TGTGCCAGCAGAAAGGGACGGCCGAACACCGGGGAGCTGTTTTTT. Its protein is CASRKGRPNTGELFF.

V usage is TRBV20-1 and J usage is TRBJ2-2; 8 bases align to TRBD1. V lost 6 bases to trimming and J lost 7 bases; unmatched junction nucleotides: 13. Per the germline V gene, CDR1 is DFQATT and CDR2 is SNEGSKA (reference sequence). The CDR3 is 15 amino acids. CDR3 nucleotide sequence: TGCAGTGCCCCAGGTAGCAGGGGGCTGAACGGGGAGCTGTTTTTT. The encoded protein is CSAPGSRGLNGELFF.

This clonotype was recorded many times. The rearrangement uses TRBV29-1 and TRBJ1-1, with 8 bases fitting TRBD1. Germline V gene data show CDR1 as SQVTM and CDR2 as ANQGSEA. The trim removed 6 bases at V and 8 bases at J, leaving 2 bases unmatched. This CDR3 comprises 10 residues. Here the CDR3 reads CSVWTGEAFF. The CDR3 DNA sequence: TGCAGCGTGTGGACAGGGGAAGCTTTCTTT.

This clonotype has at least ten counts. The chain recombines TRBV7-9 with TRBJ1-1; D possibly corresponds to TRBD1 (5 bases). The germline V gene encodes CDR1 SEHNR and CDR2 FQNEAQ (reference sequence). This CDR3 contains 15 residues. Trimming took off 5 bases at V and 3 bases at J, with 16 bases between the two ends. CDR3 amino acids: CASSRTVGAYTEAFF. DNA for the CDR3: TGTGCCAGCAGCCGTACGGTAGGGGCCTACACTGAAGCTTTCTTT. The full variable domain, completed using reference TRBV7-9 and TRBJ1-1, is DTGVSQNPRHKITKRGQNVTFRCDPISEHNRLYWYRQTLGQGPEFLTYFQNEAQLEKSRLLSDRFSAERPKGSFSTLEIQRTEQGDSAMYLCASSRTVGAYTEAFFGQGTRLTVV.

This clonotype has ten or more counts. This rearrangement joins TRBV10-3 to TRBJ1-1; D ambiguous. CDR1 and CDR2 (germline): ENHRY, SYGVKD. V was pared by 6 bases and J by 4 bases, with 15 bases between. The CDR3 covers 14 residues. CDR3 in DNA: TGTGCCATCAGGGACGGGGTTCTGGCCACTGAAGCTTTCTTT. It specifies CAIRDGVLATEAFF.

This clonotype was observed a few times. The chain combines TRBV7-2 with TRBJ2-5; D may be TRBD1 (6 bases). CDR3 length equals 15 residues. The ends were cut back, 5 bases at V and 5 bases at J, with 18 bases in the middle. Germline V gene data show CDR1 as SGHTA and CDR2 as FQGNSA. This chain's CDR3 is CASSPQQGFGETQYF. CDR3 DNA sequence: TGTGCCAGCAGCCCTCAACAGGGATTTGGGGAGACCCAGTACTTC.

This clonotype came up a few times. The V gene is TRBV6-5, the J gene TRBJ1-6, with TRBD1 matching over 7 bases. The V gene's germline CDR1 is MNHEY and CDR2 SVGAGI. The V and J ends lost 0 bases and 6 bases, in that order; junction bases with no gene match: 8. This CDR3 has 17 amino acids. The CDR3 is CASSYSIPGGSNSPLHF. In nucleotides, the CDR3 is TGTGCCAGCAGTTACTCGATACCAGGGGGAAGTAATTCACCCCTCCACTTT.

This clonotype came up many times. The CDR3 sequence: CASSKTPGRPFTF. In nucleotides, the CDR3 is TGTGCCAGCAGCAAAACTCCGGGACGGCCATTCACCTTC. The V gene is TRBV12-3 or TRBV12-4, the J gene TRBJ1-2, with D maybe TRBD1 (5 bases). The CDR3 contains 13 residues. The V end lost 6 bases, the J end lost 13 bases, and 21 bases lay between the germline ends.

V and J are TRBV5-6 and TRBJ2-5; 12 nucleotides match TRBD2. V trimming: 2 bases; J trimming: 0 bases; junction bases outside the gene matches: 8. The CDR3 runs to 18 residues. The germline CDR1 and CDR2 sequences are SGHDT and YYEEEE. The CDR3 DNA is TGTGCCAGCAGCTTTGCGGGACTAGCGGGCGTCCACCAAGAGACCCAGTACTTC. It translates to CASSFAGLAGVHQETQYF.

This chain connects TRBV5-5 to TRBJ1-1; tentatively, D is TRBD1 (6 bases). The germline V gene has CDR1 SGHKS and CDR2 YYEKEE (reference sequence). The V gene lost 7 bases and the J gene lost 4 bases, with 14 bases spanning the gap. CDR3 size: 13 residues. CDR3 loop: CASGVTGSTEAFF. The DNA for the CDR3 is TGTGCCAGCGGCGTAACAGGGAGCACTGAAGCTTTCTTT.

This chain joins TRBV25-1 and TRBJ2-7; D assignment may be TRBD1 or TRBD2 (6 bases each). This CDR3 spans 15 amino acids. The germline V gene has CDR1 MGHDK and CDR2 SYGVNS. The V end was cut by 6 bases, the J end by 4 bases, with 19 bases between. The CDR3 DNA sequence: TGTGCCAGCAGCCAAGGCGAGTCGGGGGCATACGAGCAGTACTTC. Its protein is CASSQGESGAYEQYF.